This T cell receptor beta chain was observed in a study of T cell repertoires in cytomegalovirus infection. Each CDR3 protein is one row after TCRdb ran MiXCR on the reads. The sample holds 300,000 to 400,000 distinct CDR3 sequences, 29% seen once. Study-wide results and limits: The response measured ex vivo was dominated by TCR beta clonotypes (HLA-C-restricted and CMV-specific).

Note on this clonotype: Its antigen is undetermined.

CDR1 is DFQATT and CDR2 is SNEGSKA in the germline V gene (reference sequence). J gave up 3 bases and V 7 bases, and 4 bases lay outside the gene matches. CDR3 length: 15 amino acids. The clonotype originates from a human donor in good health (CMV status not recorded). Some clones in this sample may be carry-over from other donors' samples. The sample was cultured PBMCs, taken from culture after CMV antigen stimulation. The rearrangement joins TRBV20-1 to TRBJ1-6, with TRBD1 matching over 12 bases. The CDR3 region has the DNA TGCAGTGGGGGGACAGGGGGCCACTATAATTCACCCCTCCACTTT. Encoded protein: CSGGTGGHYNSPLHF.